These T cell receptor beta chains were read from a single sample in a study of immune heterogeneity within non-small cell lung tumors. TCRdb itself ran the multiplex PCR reads through MiXCR, one entry per CDR3 protein. The data contain 9,000 to 13,000 distinct CDR3 sequences, about 31% of them seen just once; the ten biggest clones take up 21%. The sample comprised lung tumor tissue. These receptors were collected from a woman aged 45-65 years with non-small cell lung cancer. The CDR3 runs from the conserved cysteine through the conserved F or W. D genes are given only for firm matches. Size is stated for part of the rows, as once, few or many counts, or as a class when the clone is expanded.

v_gene	j_gene	d_gene	abundance	CDR3nt	CDR3aa
TRBV27	TRBJ2-1	TRBD1	many	TGTGCCAGCAGTTTCGCCTACAGGGGATTCGGCAATGAGCAGTTCTTC	CASSFAYRGFGNEQFF
TRBV18	TRBJ1-4	TRBD1	.	TGTGCCAGCTCACTGGGGACAGACCAGAAACTGTTTTTT	CASSLGTDQKLFF
TRBV7-8	TRBJ1-1	.	.	TGTGCCAGCAGGGGCTGGAACACTGAAGCTTTCTTT	CASRGWNTEAFF
TRBV28	TRBJ2-7	TRBD2	few	TGTGCCAGCAGTTTATACCTAGCGGGGAGGAGCTCCTACGAGCAGTACTTC	CASSLYLAGRSSYEQYF
TRBV12-3/TRBV12-4	TRBJ1-6	.	few	TGTGCCAGCAGTTTAGCTATTGATTCACCCCTCCACTTT	CASSLAIDSPLHF
TRBV30	TRBJ1-4	.	many	TGTGCGCTGGAGAGTGCAACTAATGAAAAACTGTTTTTT	CALESATNEKLFF
TRBV27	TRBJ2-2	TRBD1	.	TGTGCCAGCACCGGACAGGGGCCCGGAGGGGAGCTGTTTTTT	CASTGQGPGGELFF
TRBV12-3/TRBV12-4	TRBJ1-1	.	.	TGTGCCAGCAGTTTGAACAGGGAGTTGAACACTGAAGCTTTCTTT	CASSLNRELNTEAFF
TRBV4-2	TRBJ2-1	TRBD2	medium-sized	TGTGCCAGCAGCCAAGGGACTAGCGGGAGGAATGAGCAGTTCTTC	CASSQGTSGRNEQFF
TRBV20-1	TRBJ1-1	.	medium-sized	TGCAGTGCTAGAGAGATCCGGATAGTGATCACTGAAGCTTTCTTT	CSAREIRIVITEAFF
TRBV9	TRBJ2-1	.	.	TGTGCCAGCAGCGTAGCCGGGGGACAGCTCAACAATGAGCAGTTCTTC	CASSVAGGQLNNEQFF
TRBV6-1	TRBJ2-2	TRBD1	many	TGTGCCAGCAGTGAAGTACAGGGGTTGACCGGGGAGCTGTTTTTT	CASSEVQGLTGELFF
TRBV3-1	TRBJ2-1	.	few	TGTGCCAGCAGCCAAGCGGGGAGAGGGAATGAGCAGTTCTTC	CASSQAGRGNEQFF
TRBV2	TRBJ1-4	TRBD1	.	TGTGCCAGCAAGTCCGGGACAGGGAGCGAAAAACTGTTTTTT	CASKSGTGSEKLFF
TRBV7-6	TRBJ2-3	TRBD2	.	TGTGCCAGCAGCAGCCAAGGACTAGCGGTCACAGGTACGCAGTATTTT	CASSSQGLAVTGTQYF
TRBV11-2	TRBJ2-1	TRBD2	.	TGTGCCAGCAGCTTAGATCTGGGAGGGCCTCGTCTCCTCCAGTTCTTC	CASSLDLGGPRLLQFF
TRBV30	TRBJ2-5	.	medium-sized	TGTGCCTGGAGTGTACGGACACGGGAGACCCAGTACTTC	CAWSVRTRETQYF
TRBV6-5	TRBJ2-7	TRBD2	.	TGTGCCAGCAGTTCAGGGACTAGCGGGAGAATCTACGAGCAGTACTTC	CASSSGTSGRIYEQYF
TRBV2	TRBJ1-5	TRBD1	.	TGTGCCAGCAGTGGGGACAGGCAAAGCAGTCAGCCCCAGCATTTT	CASSGDRQSSQPQHF
TRBV5-1	TRBJ2-1	.	few	TGCGCCATCAGCCTGACGGGGAATGAGCAGTTCTTC	CAISLTGNEQFF
TRBV20-1	TRBJ2-2	.	many	TGCAGTGCCGAGGCGGCTAGCCTGACCGGGGAGCTGTTTTTT	CSAEAASLTGELFF
TRBV12-3/TRBV12-4	TRBJ2-5	TRBD2	few	TGTGCCAGCAGTTCTGGCGGGGGGGAGACCCAGTACTTC	CASSSGGGETQYF
TRBV20-1	TRBJ1-3	TRBD1	.	TGCAGTGCTATGGGACAGGGAAACACCATATATTTT	CSAMGQGNTIYF
TRBV4-2	TRBJ2-1	.	.	TGTGCCAGCAGCCCTGGTATTAGCGGCCACCACAATGAGCAGTTCTTC	CASSPGISGHHNEQFF
TRBV7-3	TRBJ1-6	.	many	TGTGCCAGCCGGGGGGGGGGCACAAATTCACCCCTCCACTTT	CASRGGGTNSPLHF
TRBV6-5	TRBJ2-7	TRBD1	.	TGTGCCAGCAGTTCCCGGGACAGAACCTACGAGCAGTACTTC	CASSSRDRTYEQYF
TRBV6-1	TRBJ1-4	TRBD1	medium-sized	TGTGCCAGCGGTAGAACAGGGGAGGGGTTAAAACTGTTTTTT	CASGRTGEGLKLFF
TRBV28	TRBJ2-3	.	few	TGTGCCAGCATTAGCGCTAGTACTGGTGATACGCAGTATTTT	CASISASTGDTQYF
TRBV5-4	TRBJ2-7	TRBD1	few	TGTGCCAGCAGCTACGGACAGGGGGCCTTCCTGGGGGAGCAGTACTTC	CASSYGQGAFLGEQYF
TRBV5-1	TRBJ1-3	.	many	TGCGCCAGCAGCTCCGGCCCCTCTGGAAACACCATATATTTT	CASSSGPSGNTIYF
TRBV20-1	TRBJ2-1	.	medium-sized	TGCAGTGCTATAGGACAGTCGAATGAGCAGTTCTTC	CSAIGQSNEQFF
TRBV28	TRBJ1-3	.	.	TGTGCCAGCAGACTAGGGGGATCCGGAAACACCACATATTTT	CASRLGGSGNTTYF
TRBV6-1	TRBJ2-3	TRBD2	few	TGTGCCAGCCTAACCCCAGCGGGAGTCACAGATACGCAGTATTTT	CASLTPAGVTDTQYF
TRBV27	TRBJ2-1	TRBD2	few	TGTGCCAGCACCCAGAGAAAGCCGGGACTAGCGGCTAACAATGAGAAGTTCTTC	CASTQRKPGLAANNEKFF
TRBV4-1	TRBJ1-4	.	few	TGCGCCAGCAGCTCGTGGGGAATGGGGGAAAAACTGTTTTTT	CASSSWGMGEKLFF
TRBV12-3/TRBV12-4	TRBJ2-5	TRBD2	few	TGTGCCAGCAGTTCCTACACACCGACTAGCGGGGAGACCCAGTACTTC	CASSSYTPTSGETQYF
TRBV25-1	TRBJ2-3	.	.	TGTGCCAGCAGTGAATTGTTTTCTGCGGAAAGCCCCCCCACAGATACGCAGTATTTT	CASSELFSAESPPTDTQYF
TRBV7-6	TRBJ2-1	TRBD2	few	TGTGCCAGCAGCGTCGAAGCGGGATGGGACGAGCAGTTCTTC	CASSVEAGWDEQFF
TRBV7-2	TRBJ2-7	TRBD1	.	TGTGCCAGCAGCTTGGAGGAATACAGGGGAAGCGAGCAGTACTTC	CASSLEEYRGSEQYF